This TCR beta chain was identified in a study of CD8+CD57+ T cells in acquired aplastic anemia. Study at large: Researchers reported that healthy donors averaged about 9.8 million reads for CD4+ cells.

In regard to this clonotype: Its antigen is undetermined.

Genomic DNA, the template, was used for profiling of the TCR beta VDJ and CDR3. One entry per CDR3 protein, called by TCRdb with MiXCR from the reads. The sample includes about 160,000 distinct CDR3 sequences, approximately 44% of them seen just once. This CDR3 contains 16 residues. The ends lost 6 bases at V and 8 bases at J; junction bases unmatched: 12. Germline V lookup: CDR1 MNHEY, CDR2 SVGAGI. Regarding the study as a whole: The number of CD8+ CDR3 sequences shared by patients and controls was fewer than 35.

This receptor was taken from a human donor in good health. The chain uses TRBV6-5 and TRBJ2-3; 12 positions match TRBD1. The specimen sequenced was sorted CD4+, CD8+, or CD8+CD57+ T cells (not recorded which) from PBMCs. The CDR3 nucleotides read TGTGCCAGCAGAACCCACGGGACAGGGGGCTTGGGTACGCAGTATTTT. Translated: CASRTHGTGGLGTQYF.